This T cell receptor beta chain was recovered during a study of technical replicates of blood from a handful of donors. Germline lookup yields CDR1 MDHEN and CDR2 SYDVKM. The CDR3 contains 17 residues. Trimming stripped 2 bases from V and 7 bases from J, with 23 bases between. Assay used: immunoSEQ multiplex PCR; TCRdb lists only in-frame clones, some missing. Found here are about 83,000 clones, roughly 92% of them singletons; the top ten hold over 0.2%. This sequence joins TRBV28 and TRBJ1-1; D is possibly TRBD1 (6 bases). This TCR was recovered from a human donor in good health. Source material: T cells isolated from PBMCs. DNA of the CDR3: TGTGCCAGCAGTTTAGCGGGGGCACAGGTTAGGGAAGGTGAAGCTTTCTTT. It translates to CASSLAGAQVREGEAFF.